This T cell receptor (beta chain) originates from a study of T-cell memory formation after mild COVID-19. General observations from the study: A second wave expanding day 15 to 37 was CD4+-biased; contracting clones were balanced.

V lost 6 bases, J lost 7 bases, and 16 bases lay in between. This CDR3 contains 14 residues. Germline V gene sequence: CDR1 MNHNY, CDR2 SVGAGI (reference sequence). Only a few counts were recorded for this clonotype. Its specificity is not known. TCRdb recomputed calls from the 5' RACE reads with MiXCR, one row per CDR3 protein. The sample gives around 340,000 distinct CDR3 sequences, approximately 12% of which show up once; about a fifth is in the top ten. Sequencing was carried out using PBMCs or a T cell subset sorted from them (not recorded which). The receptor was isolated from a young man who had mild COVID-19 (a few samples of this study predate the infection). Cell type and time point are not known. The chain is built from TRBV6-6 and TRBJ1-5; tentatively, D is TRBD1 (5 bases). CDR3 coding DNA: TGTGCCAGCAGCACCGCCGGGGGTGGGCAGCCCCAGCATTTT. The encoded protein is CASSTAGGGQPQHF.